Shown below are 15 T cell receptor beta chains from a single sample sequenced in a study of beta chain features in type 1 diabetes. Their antigens remain unidentified. Sequencing targeted expressed TCRB transcripts, as all isolated RNA had been reverse transcribed. Produced via immunoSEQ multiplex PCR; TCRdb's table is partial and in-frame only. The sample gives some 290,000 clones, 14% of which show up once; more than 0.015% is in the top ten. Notes on the study in general: When Type 1 diabetes patients were examined, their TCRB CDR3s proved moderately but significantly shorter in all four CD4+ subsets.

Sequences were obtained from naive CD4+ T cells from blood. These receptors all come from a man between 25 and 39 years old with type 1 diabetes.

This chain connects TRBV5-6 to TRBJ2-5; a possible D gene is TRBD1 (7 bases). The CDR3 contains 13 residues. The V end was cut by 7 bases, the J end by 4 bases, with 14 bases between. Germline assignment: CDR1 SGHDT and CDR2 YYEEEE. The CDR3 spells CASASGGIETQYF. The CDR3 region has the DNA TGTGCCAGCGCGTCAGGGGGGATAGAGACCCAGTACTTC.

The rearrangement joins TRBV28 to TRBJ2-7; 14 bases are a match to TRBD2. The CDR3 runs to 14 residues. The trim removed 8 bases at V and 7 bases at J, leaving 7 bases unmatched. Germline V gene lookup returns CDR1 MDHEN and CDR2 SYDVKM. CDR3 DNA: TGTGCCAGCTTTGGGACTAGCGGGAGTAGGGAGCAGTACTTC. Amino acids: CASFGTSGSREQYF.

This clone was seen only a few times. CDR3 amino acids: CASSQQSGTSGYNEQFF. DNA for the CDR3: TGTGCCAGCAGCCAACAGTCCGGGACTAGCGGCTACAATGAGCAGTTCTTC. The chain is built from TRBV11-3 and TRBJ2-1; 11 bases are a match to TRBD2. The CDR3 is 17 residues long. CDR1 and CDR2 (germline): SGHNT, YENEEA. J was trimmed by 3 bases and V by 5 bases; bases with no gene match: 9.

This chain links TRBV9 with TRBJ2-1; weak D call: TRBD2 (5 bases). The CDR3 has 16 residues. Germline CDR1 SGDLS, CDR2 YYNGEE. Between the trimmed V and J ends, which lost 4 bases and 7 bases, there was a span of 21 bases. The CDR3: CASSSLMSGLRNEQFF. The DNA of the CDR3 is TGTGCCAGCAGCTCCCTGATGAGCGGACTCAGGAATGAGCAGTTCTTC. The entire variable domain, with the rest obtained from reference TRBV9 and TRBJ2-1, is as follows: DSGVTQTPKHLITATGQRVTLRCSPRSGDLSVYWYQQSLDQGLQFLIQYYNGEERAKGNILERFSAQQFPDLHSELNLSSLELGDSALYFCASSSLMSGLRNEQFFGPGTRLTVL.

The sample holds a few counts of this clone. The gene calls are TRBV7-2 and TRBJ2-1; TRBD2 aligns across 7 bases. Germline V CDR1 and CDR2: SGHTA, FQGNSA. The V segment lost 3 bases and the J segment 3 bases; nucleotides outside the gene matches: 5. The CDR3 is made up of 15 amino acids. The CDR3 DNA reads as TGTGCCAGCAGCTTTCAGCGGGGCGGCTACAATGAGCAGTTCTTC. Its protein is CASSFQRGGYNEQFF.

This clone was picked up a small number of times. This chain links TRBV9 with TRBJ2-7; D is unclear. The germline V gene encodes CDR1 SGDLS and CDR2 YYNGEE. The CDR3 is made up of 15 amino acids. Trimming pared 0 bases from V and 3 bases from J, leaving 13 bases between. The CDR3 is CASSVGPLLSYEQYF. For the CDR3, the DNA is TGTGCCAGCAGCGTAGGCCCTCTACTAAGCTACGAGCAGTACTTC.

This clone has more than one count but fewer than ten. The chain carries TRBV7-2 and TRBJ2-7; TRBD2 is a possible D gene (6 bases). The V and J ends lost 5 bases and 2 bases respectively, with 16 bases between them. The CDR3 extends over 15 amino acids. Germline V CDR1 and CDR2: SGHTA, FQGNSA. The CDR3 DNA reads TGTGCCAGCAGCCCAACTAGCAGCCTAACCTACGAGCAGTACTTC. Amino acids: CASSPTSSLTYEQYF.

This clone was seen a few times. The V call is TRBV28, the J call TRBJ2-7, with 7 nucleotides matching TRBD1. There are 13 residues in the CDR3. The V gene's germline CDR1 is MDHEN and CDR2 SYDVKM. V trimming: 6 bases; J trimming: 2 bases; junction bases outside the gene matches: 4. CDR3 region: CASRGQAPYEQYF. The CDR3 bases are TGTGCCAGCAGAGGACAGGCTCCCTACGAGCAGTACTTC.

This chain connects TRBV2 to TRBJ2-1, with TRBD2 identical over 11 bases. The CDR3 consists of 18 residues. J gave up 5 bases and V 4 bases, and 13 bases lay outside the gene matches. Germline CDR1 reads SNHLY; CDR2 reads FYNNEI. The CDR3 DNA reads as TGTGCCAGCAGTGTGGTGCTAGCGGGAGGCGCGGGGAACAATGAGCAGTTCTTC. Protein sequence: CASSVVLAGGAGNNEQFF.

The J gene is TRBJ1-1, the V gene TRBV20-1; no firm D call. The V gene's germline CDR1 is DFQATT and CDR2 SNEGSKA (reference sequence). Trimming removed 2 bases at V and 3 bases at J, with 4 bases between. The CDR3 is 11 amino acids. The CDR3 DNA is TGCAGTGCTAGACCAGACACTGAAGCTTTCTTT. As protein: CSARPDTEAFF.

V is TRBV5-6 and J is TRBJ2-1; 10 positions agree with TRBD1. Per germline, CDR1 SGHDT and CDR2 YYEEEE. This CDR3 has 15 residues. Trimming took 4 bases from V and 6 from J; bases not matched to a gene: 7. The CDR3 nucleotides are TGTGCCAGCAGCCTCCGGGACAGGGGTTTCAATGAGCAGTTCTTC. This translates into CASSLRDRGFNEQFF.

V usage is TRBV6-5 and J usage is TRBJ2-3; 10 bases match TRBD2. Germline V lookup: CDR1 MNHEY, CDR2 SVGAGI. The ends lost 4 bases at V and 4 bases at J; junction bases unmatched: 5. CDR3 length: 15 amino acids. The CDR3 sequence: CASSSAGGVPDTQYF. The CDR3 DNA is TGTGCCAGCAGTTCAGCGGGAGGGGTGCCAGATACGCAGTATTTT.

In its sample, this clone was seen a few times. The V call is TRBV9, the J call TRBJ1-3, with D unclear. This CDR3 is 15 amino acids long. In germline, CDR1 is SGDLS, CDR2 YYNGEE. Trimming left V 3 bases short and J 4 bases short, with 14 bases between. CDR3 loop: CASSETGSPGNTIYF. DNA for the CDR3: TGTGCCAGCAGCGAGACGGGGTCCCCCGGAAACACCATATATTTT.

This clone turned up a few times. CDR3 bases: TGTGCCAGCAGCCCGCCGGGACTAGCGGGAAGGAGTGAGCAGTTCTTC. Its translation: CASSPPGLAGRSEQFF. The chain carries TRBV7-2 and TRBJ2-1; the match to TRBD2 covers 13 bases. The CDR3 contains 16 residues. Germline trimming cut 5 bases from V and 9 bases from J; bases unmatched to any gene: 10. Germline loops: CDR1 SGHTA, CDR2 FQGNSA.

A few counts support this clone. The chain is built from TRBV5-4 and TRBJ2-1, with D maybe TRBD2 (6 bases). CDR3 length: 15 amino acids. CDR1 is SGHNT, CDR2 YYREEE, per germline (reference sequence). Trimming cost V 5 bases and J 0 bases, with 12 bases left between them. The CDR3 DNA sequence: TGTGCCAGCAGTTTTAGCGGTAGCTCCTACAATGAGCAGTTCTTC. It encodes CASSFSGSSYNEQFF.